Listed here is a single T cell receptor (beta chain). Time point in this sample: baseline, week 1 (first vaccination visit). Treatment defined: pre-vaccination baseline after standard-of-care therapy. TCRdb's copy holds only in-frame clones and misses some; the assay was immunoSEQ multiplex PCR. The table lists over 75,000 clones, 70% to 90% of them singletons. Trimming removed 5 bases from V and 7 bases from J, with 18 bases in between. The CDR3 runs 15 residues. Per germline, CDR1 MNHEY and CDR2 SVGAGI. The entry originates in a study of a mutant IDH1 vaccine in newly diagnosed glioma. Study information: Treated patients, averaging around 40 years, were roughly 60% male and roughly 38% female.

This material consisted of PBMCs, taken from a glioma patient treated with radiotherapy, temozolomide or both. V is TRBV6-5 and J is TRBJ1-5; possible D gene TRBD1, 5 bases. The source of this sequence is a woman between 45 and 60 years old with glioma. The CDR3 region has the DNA TGTGCCAGCAGTGTAAATCACGGGGGGGTACAGCCCCAGCATTTT. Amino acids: CASSVNHGGVQPQHF.